This is a list of T cell receptor beta chains from one sample in a study of cytomegalovirus exposure and HLA in healthy donors. TCRdb keeps only in-frame clones here, not all; method: immunoSEQ multiplex PCR. The sample records 150,000 to 180,000 clones, more than 75% being singletons. The source material was PBMCs. The receptors stem from a man aged 30 to 45 in good health and CMV-seropositive. The CDR3 runs from the conserved cysteine through the conserved F or W. A D gene is named only where the DNA matches it firmly. Size is omitted from some rows. Given values are once, few, many or a class for expanded clones.

J | V | D | size | DNA | CDR3
TRBJ1-5 | TRBV30 | NA | NA | TGTGCCTGGGGTGTCCCAGGGTTCAATCAGCCCCAGCATTTT | CAWGVPGFNQPQHF
TRBJ1-2 | TRBV10-3 | NA | once | TGTGCCATCAGCCTCGGACAGACGGATGGCTACACCTTC | CAISLGQTDGYTF
TRBJ2-7 | TRBV6-5 | NA | NA | TGTGCCAGCGCGCGGGGGCCAGGGTCCTACGAGCAGTACTTC | CASARGPGSYEQYF
TRBJ2-4 | TRBV5-6 | NA | NA | TGTGCCAGCAGCCGCCGGGGGTTGGCCAAAAACATTCAGTACTTC | CASSRRGLAKNIQYF
TRBJ1-4 | TRBV5-8 | NA | NA | TGTGCCAGCAGCCTCCAAGGCAGGGAAGGTGAAAAACTGTTTTTT | CASSLQGREGEKLFF
TRBJ2-3 | TRBV28 | TRBD2 | NA | TGTGCCAGCAGTCCACGACTAGCGGAGGACACAGATACGCAGTATTTT | CASSPRLAEDTDTQYF
TRBJ2-3 | TRBV7-8 | TRBD1 | NA | TGTGCCAGCAGCTACAGGGGTAGGACAGATACGCAGTATTTT | CASSYRGRTDTQYF
TRBJ1-2 | TRBV28 | NA | NA | TGTGCCAGCAGACTGACAGGTGGCTACACCTTC | CASRLTGGYTF
TRBJ2-5 | TRBV5-4 | TRBD2 | NA | TGTGCCAGCAGCCCTGCGGGGGGCGAAGAGACCCAGTACTTC | CASSPAGGEETQYF
TRBJ1-3 | TRBV29-1 | TRBD1 | NA | TGCAGCGTTGTCGACAGGGAGGAAAACACCATATATTTT | CSVVDREENTIYF
TRBJ2-7 | TRBV27 | NA | NA | TGTGCCAGCAGTTTATCGTGGACAGCTTCCTACGAGCAGTACTTC | CASSLSWTASYEQYF
TRBJ1-1 | TRBV6-6 | NA | few | TGTGCCAGCAGTTTTGAGGTCACTGAAGCTTTCTTT | CASSFEVTEAFF
TRBJ1-3 | TRBV6-5 | TRBD1 | few | TGTGCCAGCAGGAGAGGACAGGGGTGGGGAAACACCATATATTTT | CASRRGQGWGNTIYF
TRBJ1-4 | TRBV27 | NA | NA | TGTGCCAGCAGTTTATTCGCAGGGGAGGAAAAACTGTTTTTT | CASSLFAGEEKLFF
TRBJ1-5 | TRBV28 | NA | NA | TGTGCCAGCAGTTTAGGTGGAACAGTCGGGAGGCCCCAGCATTTT | CASSLGGTVGRPQHF
TRBJ1-5 | TRBV7-2 | TRBD1 | NA | TGTGCCAGCAGCCTCGGGACAGCTTATAGCAATCAGCCCCAGCATTTT | CASSLGTAYSNQPQHF
TRBJ2-3 | TRBV4-2 | TRBD1 | few | TGTGCCAGCAGCCCCCTCAATCCGGGACAGGGAACAGATACGCAGTATTTT | CASSPLNPGQGTDTQYF
TRBJ2-7 | TRBV25-1 | NA | NA | TGTGCCAGCAGTGAATCTACGGGAAAATACGAGCAGTACTTC | CASSESTGKYEQYF
TRBJ2-3 | TRBV11-2 | TRBD2 | NA | TGTGCCAGCAGCTTAGACGTAGCGGGAGTTTCAGATACGCAGTATTTT | CASSLDVAGVSDTQYF
TRBJ2-2 | TRBV6-6 | TRBD1 | NA | TGTGCCAGCAGTTACCAGGACAGGGTATACACCGGGGAGCTGTTTTTT | CASSYQDRVYTGELFF